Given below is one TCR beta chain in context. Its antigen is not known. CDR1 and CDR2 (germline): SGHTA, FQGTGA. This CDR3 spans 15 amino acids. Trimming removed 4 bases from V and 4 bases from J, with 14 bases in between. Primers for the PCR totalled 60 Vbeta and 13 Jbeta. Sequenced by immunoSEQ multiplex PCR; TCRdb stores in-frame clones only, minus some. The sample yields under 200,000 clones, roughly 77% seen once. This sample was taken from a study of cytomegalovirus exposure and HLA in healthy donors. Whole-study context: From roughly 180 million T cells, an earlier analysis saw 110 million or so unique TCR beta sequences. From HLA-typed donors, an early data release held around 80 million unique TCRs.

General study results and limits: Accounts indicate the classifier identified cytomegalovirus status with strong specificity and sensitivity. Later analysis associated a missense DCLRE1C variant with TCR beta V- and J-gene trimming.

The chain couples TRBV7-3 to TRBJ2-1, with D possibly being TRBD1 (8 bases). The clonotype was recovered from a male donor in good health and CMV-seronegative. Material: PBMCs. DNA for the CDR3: TGTGCCAGCAGCTACAGGGGGGGCAATTACAATGAGCAGTTCTTC. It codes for CASSYRGGNYNEQFF. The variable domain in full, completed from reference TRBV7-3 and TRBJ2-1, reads GAGVSQTPSNKVTEKGKYVELRCDPISGHTALYWYRQSLGQGPEFLIYFQGTGAADDSGLPNDRFFAVRPEGSVSTLKIQRTERGDSAVYLCASSYRGGNYNEQFFGPGTRLTVL.